Below are 2 T cell receptor beta chains sequenced from a single sample in a study of response to subunit inactivated influenza vaccine. TCRdb reprocessed the RT-PCR reads with MiXCR, giving one entry per CDR3 protein. The sample has roughly 790,000 distinct CDR3 sequences, 21% seen once. The material sequenced was PBMCs from blood, taken less than 6 days after vaccination. The receptors derive from a man in his fifties or sixties who received an inactivated influenza vaccine.

This clonotype was detected only a few times. The V call is TRBV7-9, the J call TRBJ2-5; D is unresolved. V gave up 0 bases and J gave up 2 bases, with 7 bases separating them. The CDR3 loop spans 14 amino acids. Germline assignment: CDR1 SEHNR and CDR2 FQNEAQ (reference sequence). The CDR3 coding sequence is TGTGCCAGCAGCTTAGCGGTGCTACAAGAGACCCAGTACTTC. Its protein is CASSLAVLQETQYF.

The table lists this clonotype with many counts. This chain uses TRBV4-2 with TRBJ1-1; maybe TRBD1 (5 bases). Germline values: CDR1 LGHNA, CDR2 YNFKEQ. CDR3 length equals 13 residues. Trimming removed 0 bases at V and 11 bases at J, with 13 bases between. In DNA, the CDR3 is TGTGCCAGCAGCCAAGACAGGGCTGGGGAGGCTTTCTTT. Protein: CASSQDRAGEAFF.